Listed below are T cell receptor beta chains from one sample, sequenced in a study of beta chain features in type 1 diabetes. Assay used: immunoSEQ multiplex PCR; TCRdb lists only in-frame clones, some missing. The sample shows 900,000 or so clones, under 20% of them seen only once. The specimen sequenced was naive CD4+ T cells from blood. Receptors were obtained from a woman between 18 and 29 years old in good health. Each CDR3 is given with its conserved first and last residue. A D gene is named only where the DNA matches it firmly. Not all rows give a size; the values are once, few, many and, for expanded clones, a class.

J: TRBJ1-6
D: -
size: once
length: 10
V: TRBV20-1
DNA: TGCAGTGCTAGATTCGACACCCTCCACTTT
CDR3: CSARFDTLHF

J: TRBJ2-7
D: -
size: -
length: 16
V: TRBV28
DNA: -
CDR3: CASSSSSWGDDYEQYF

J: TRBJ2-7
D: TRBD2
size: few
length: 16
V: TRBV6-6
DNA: TGTGCCAGCAGTTATCTGCTCCGGGAGGGCCGCTACGAGCAGTACTTC
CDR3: CASSYLLREGRYEQYF

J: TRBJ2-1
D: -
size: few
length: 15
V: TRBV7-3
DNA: TGTGCCAGCAGCTTAAATAGCGGCAGCTACAATGAGCAGTTCTTC
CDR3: CASSLNSGSYNEQFF

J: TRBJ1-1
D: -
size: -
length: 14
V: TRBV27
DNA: TGTGCCAGCAGTTCCCTCGGGTTCTTCGCTGAAGCTTTCTTT
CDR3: CASSSLGFFAEAFF

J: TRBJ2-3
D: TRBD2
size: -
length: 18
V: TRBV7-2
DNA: TGTGCCAGCAGCTTAGGTATCGGGAGGAACCCTAGCACAGATACGCAGTATTTT
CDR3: CASSLGIGRNPSTDTQYF

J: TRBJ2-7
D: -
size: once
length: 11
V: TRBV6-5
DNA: TGTGCCACTAGGAGGGACTACGAGCAGTACTTC
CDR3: CATRRDYEQYF

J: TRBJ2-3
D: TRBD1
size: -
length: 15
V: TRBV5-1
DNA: TGCGCCAGCAGCTTTACTGTCAGGGGGAAAGATACGCAGTATTTT
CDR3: CASSFTVRGKDTQYF

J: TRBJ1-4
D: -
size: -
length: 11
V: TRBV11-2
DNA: TGTGCCAGCCGGAAAAGTGAAAAACTGTTTTTT
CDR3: CASRKSEKLFF

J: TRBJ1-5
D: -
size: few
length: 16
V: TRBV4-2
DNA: TGTGCCAGCAGCCAAGTCTCCCGCGATCGGGGTCAGCCCCAGCATTTT
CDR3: CASSQVSRDRGQPQHF

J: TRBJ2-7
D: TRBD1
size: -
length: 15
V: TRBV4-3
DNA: TGCGCCAGCAGCCAAAACAGGGGGCGCGGGGGCGAGCAGTACTTC
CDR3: CASSQNRGRGGEQYF

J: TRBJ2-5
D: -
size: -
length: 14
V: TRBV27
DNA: TGTGCCAGCAGCTCGAACAGGTACCAAGAGACCCAGTACTTC
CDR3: CASSSNRYQETQYF

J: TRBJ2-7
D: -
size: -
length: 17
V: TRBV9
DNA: TGTGCCAGCAGCGGGCGCGTTTGGCAGGGTGGGTCCTACGAGCAGTACTTC
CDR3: CASSGRVWQGGSYEQYF

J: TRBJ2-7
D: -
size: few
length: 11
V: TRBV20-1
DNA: TGCAGTGCTAGCCGGGACATCGAGCAGTACTTC
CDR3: CSASRDIEQYF

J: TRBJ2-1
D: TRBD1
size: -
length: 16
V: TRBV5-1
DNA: TGCGCCAGCAGCTACCCCGGGACAGGGTCCTACAATGAGCAGTTCTTC
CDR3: CASSYPGTGSYNEQFF

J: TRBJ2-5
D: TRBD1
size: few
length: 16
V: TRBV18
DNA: TGTGCCAGCTCACCAGCGGACAGGGGAGGCCAAGAGACCCAGTACTTC
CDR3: CASSPADRGGQETQYF

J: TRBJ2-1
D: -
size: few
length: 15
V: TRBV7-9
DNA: TGTGCCAGCAGCTTGAAGGGTATGGAATACAATGAGCAGTTCTTC
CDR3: CASSLKGMEYNEQFF

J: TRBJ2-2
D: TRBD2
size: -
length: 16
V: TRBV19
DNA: TGTGCCAGTAGTAGGGGGCTAGCGGGAGCTCCCGGGGAGCTGTTTTTT
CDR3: CASSRGLAGAPGELFF

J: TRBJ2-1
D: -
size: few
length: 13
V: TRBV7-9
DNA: TGTGCCAGCAGACCCCCGGGTCACAATGAGCAGTTCTTC
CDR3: CASRPPGHNEQFF

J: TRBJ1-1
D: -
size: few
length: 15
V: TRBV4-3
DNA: TGCGCCAGCAGCCAGCAACCCGCAATGAACACTGAAGCTTTCTTT
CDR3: CASSQQPAMNTEAFF

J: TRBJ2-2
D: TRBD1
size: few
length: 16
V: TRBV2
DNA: TGTGCCAGCAGTGAAGTGACAGGGCAAAGGACCGGGGAGCTGTTTTTT
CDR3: CASSEVTGQRTGELFF

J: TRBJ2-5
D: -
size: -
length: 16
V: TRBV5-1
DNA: TGCGCCAGCAGCCAAGGGACTTCAGAGACCCAAGAGACCCAGTACTTC
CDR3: CASSQGTSETQETQYF

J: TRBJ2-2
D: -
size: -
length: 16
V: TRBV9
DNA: TGTGCCAGCAGCGTAGTTTCGCAATTCGGGTCCGGGGAGCTGTTTTTT
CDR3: CASSVVSQFGSGELFF

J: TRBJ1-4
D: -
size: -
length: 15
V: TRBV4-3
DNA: TGCGCCAGCAGCCAAGAAAGGACGGCCTCTGAAAAACTGTTTTTT
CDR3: CASSQERTASEKLFF

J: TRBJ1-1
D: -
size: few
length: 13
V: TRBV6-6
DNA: TGTGCCAGCAACCAAGGGAGGAACACTGAAGCTTTCTTT
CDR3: CASNQGRNTEAFF

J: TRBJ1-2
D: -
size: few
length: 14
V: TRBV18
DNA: TGTGCCAGCTCACCCCCGTTGGGGGGAAGTGGCTACACCTTC
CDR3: CASSPPLGGSGYTF

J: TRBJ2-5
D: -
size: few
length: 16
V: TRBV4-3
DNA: TGCGCCAGCAGCCAAGGGACTTTGGGGAAACAAGAGACCCAGTACTTC
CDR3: CASSQGTLGKQETQYF

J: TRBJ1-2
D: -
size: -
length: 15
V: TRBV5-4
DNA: TGTGCCAGCAGCTTGGAAGGGGTCGGGGGCTATGGCTACACCTTC
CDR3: CASSLEGVGGYGYTF

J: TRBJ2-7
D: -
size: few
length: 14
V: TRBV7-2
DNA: TGTGCCAGCAGCTTAGATTTCCGGTTGTACGAGCAGTACTTC
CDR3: CASSLDFRLYEQYF

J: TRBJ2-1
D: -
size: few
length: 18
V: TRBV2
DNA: TGTGCCAGCAGTGATTGGGCGGGACTGAGCAATTCCTACAATGAGCAGTTCTTC
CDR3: CASSDWAGLSNSYNEQFF

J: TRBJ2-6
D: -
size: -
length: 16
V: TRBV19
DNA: TGTGCCAGTAGGCAGCCTCATGCGGCCGGGGCCAACGTCCTGACTTTC
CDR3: CASRQPHAAGANVLTF

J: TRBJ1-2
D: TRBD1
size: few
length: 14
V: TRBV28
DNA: TGTGCCAGCAGTTTGCGGGACAGGGTTCACGGCTACACCTTC
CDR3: CASSLRDRVHGYTF

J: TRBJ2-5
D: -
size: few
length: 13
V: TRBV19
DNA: TGTGCCAGTAGCCGCCCGGGAAGGGTGACCCAGTACTTC
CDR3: CASSRPGRVTQYF

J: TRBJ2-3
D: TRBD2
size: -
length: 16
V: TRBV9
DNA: TGTGCCAGCAGCTATGGGACTAGCGGGTTGGCAGATACGCAGTATTTT
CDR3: CASSYGTSGLADTQYF

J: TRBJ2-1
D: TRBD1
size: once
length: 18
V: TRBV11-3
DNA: TGTGCCAGCAGCTTAGACTACAGGGGCCGAAGGACCTACAATGAGCAGTTCTTC
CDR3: CASSLDYRGRRTYNEQFF

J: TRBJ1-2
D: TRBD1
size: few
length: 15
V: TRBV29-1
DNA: TGCAGCGTAACTGATATTACAGGGGCCTATTATGGCTACACCTTC
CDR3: CSVTDITGAYYGYTF

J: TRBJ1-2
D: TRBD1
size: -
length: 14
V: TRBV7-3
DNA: TGTGCCAGCAGTCCGGGACAGGGCCTCTATGGCTACACCTTC
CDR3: CASSPGQGLYGYTF

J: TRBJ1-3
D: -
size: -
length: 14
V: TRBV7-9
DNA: TGTGCCAGCAGCTTAGAGGGGACTGGAAACACCATATATTTT
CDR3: CASSLEGTGNTIYF

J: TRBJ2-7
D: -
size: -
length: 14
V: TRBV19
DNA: TGTGCCAGTAGTATCGTTGGTACATCAGGAAGGCAGTACTTC
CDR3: CASSIVGTSGRQYF

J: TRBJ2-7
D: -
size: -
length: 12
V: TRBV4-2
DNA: TGTGCCAGCAGCCAAGATATGTACGAGCAGTACTTC
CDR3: CASSQDMYEQYF

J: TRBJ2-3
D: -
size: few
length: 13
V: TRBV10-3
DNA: TGTGCCATCAGTGTTGAATTCACAGATACGCAGTATTTT
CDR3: CAISVEFTDTQYF

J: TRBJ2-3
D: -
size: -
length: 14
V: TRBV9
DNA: TGTGCCAGCAGCCCTAGTACGAACACAGATACGCAGTATTTT
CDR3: CASSPSTNTDTQYF

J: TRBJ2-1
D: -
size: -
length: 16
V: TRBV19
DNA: TGTGCCAGTAGTATGCCCCCGAGCGACAACTACAATGAGCAGTTCTTC
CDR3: CASSMPPSDNYNEQFF

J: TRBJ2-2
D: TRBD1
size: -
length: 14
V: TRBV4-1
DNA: TGCGCCAGCAGCCGGGGACAGGGGGCAGGGGAGCTGTTTTTT
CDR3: CASSRGQGAGELFF

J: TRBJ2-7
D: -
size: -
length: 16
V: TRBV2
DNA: TGTGCCAGCAGTGAGGTTGGTCTGGGACTCACGTACGAGCAGTACTTC
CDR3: CASSEVGLGLTYEQYF

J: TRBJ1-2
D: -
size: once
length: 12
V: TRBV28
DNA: TGTGCCAGCGCTAATGCGGTTTGGGGCTACACCTTC
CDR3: CASANAVWGYTF

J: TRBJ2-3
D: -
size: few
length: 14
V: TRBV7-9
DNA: TGTGCCAGCAGCTTGGTAGGAAGCACAGATACGCAGTATTTT
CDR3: CASSLVGSTDTQYF

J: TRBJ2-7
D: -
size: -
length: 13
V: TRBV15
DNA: TGTGCCACCAGCAGGATATTCGGGGTCGAGCAGTACTTC
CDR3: CATSRIFGVEQYF

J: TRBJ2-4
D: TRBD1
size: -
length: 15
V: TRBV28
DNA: TGTGCCAGCAGTTCTGCACAGGGGGCCATTAACATTCAGTACTTC
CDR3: CASSSAQGAINIQYF

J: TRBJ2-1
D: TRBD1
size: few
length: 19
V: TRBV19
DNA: TGTGCCAGTAGTCTTCGGACAGGGGGGTCGACTAGCCAGTACAATGAGCAGTTCTTC
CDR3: CASSLRTGGSTSQYNEQFF

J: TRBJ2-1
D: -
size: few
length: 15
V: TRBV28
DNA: TGTGCCAGCAGTTTTTACGGGAGAGATTACAATGAGCAGTTCTTC
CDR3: CASSFYGRDYNEQFF

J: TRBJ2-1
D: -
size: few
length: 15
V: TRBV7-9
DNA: TGTGCCAGCAGCTTACGCGGCACCTCCTACAATGAGCAGTTCTTC
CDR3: CASSLRGTSYNEQFF

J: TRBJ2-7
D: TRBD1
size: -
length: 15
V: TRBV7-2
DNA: TGTGCCAGCAGCGCCCCCGGGACAGGGTTGTACGAGCAGTACTTC
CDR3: CASSAPGTGLYEQYF

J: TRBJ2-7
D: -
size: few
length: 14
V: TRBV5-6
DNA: TGTGCCAGCAGCCCCCTTAACCGGGCGTACGAGCAGTACTTC
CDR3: CASSPLNRAYEQYF

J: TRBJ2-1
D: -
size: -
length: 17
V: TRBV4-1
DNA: TGCGCCAGCAGCCAAGGTCGCCCGAGAGATATCGGCAATGAGCAGTTCTTC
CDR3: CASSQGRPRDIGNEQFF

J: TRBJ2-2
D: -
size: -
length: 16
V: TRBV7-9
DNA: TGTGCCAGCAGCCCCTCGGGGCAGGGATCGACGGGGGAGCTGTTTTTT
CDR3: CASSPSGQGSTGELFF

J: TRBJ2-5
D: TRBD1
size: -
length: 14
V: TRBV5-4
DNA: TGTGCCAGCAGCTTACAGGGGGCTGAGGAGACCCAGTACTTC
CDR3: CASSLQGAEETQYF

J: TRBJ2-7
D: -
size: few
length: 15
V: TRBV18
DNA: TGTGCCAGCTCACCGGGGGCAGGGCCTACCTACGAGCAGTACTTC
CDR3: CASSPGAGPTYEQYF